The sequence of this T cell receptor beta chain was determined in a study of shared clonotypes between healthy human individuals. Negatively enriched CD4+ T cells were divided by CD45RA into naive and memory. The assay was immunoSEQ multiplex PCR, and TCRdb's table has in-frame clones only and misses some. Found here are about 2 million clones, 85% to 95% of them singletons; the top ten hold 0.1% to 0.15%. Regarding this clone: What it binds is unknown.

Trimming took 6 bases from V and 0 from J, leaving 21 bases between them. Germline loops: CDR1 SGHNT, CDR2 YYREEE (reference sequence). The CDR3 sequence is 17 residues long. Study-level points and caveats: Naive subsets generally exceeded memory subsets in estimated richness. Clonotypes shared by all four sorted-subset donors had higher generation probabilities than non-shared clonotypes.

The sequencing input was naive CD4+ T cells sorted from blood. This sample's subset: CD45RA+ positively selected. V is TRBV5-4 and J is TRBJ1-1; no reliable D call. The receptor was derived from a young man in good health. CDR3 coding DNA: TGTGCCAGCACGTCAAATCGGGCGGGAACTATGAACACTGAAGCTTTCTTT. This gives the protein CASTSNRAGTMNTEAFF.